A selection of T cell receptor beta chains follows, all from one sample in a study of beta chain features in type 1 diabetes. Assay used: immunoSEQ multiplex PCR; TCRdb lists only in-frame clones, some missing. The data hold 350,000 to 400,000 clones, with about 15% observed a single time. Sequences were obtained from naive CD4+ T cells from blood. All receptors derive from a woman aged 18 to 35 in good health. Both conserved end residues are part of each CDR3. Fields, in order: V gene, clone size, J gene, D gene, CDR3 protein, CDR3 DNA. D genes are given only for firm matches. Not all rows give a size; the values are once, few, many and, for expanded clones, a class.

TRBV5-1	-	TRBJ2-7	-	CASSLDSGYEQYF	TGCGCCAGCAGCTTGGATTCGGGCTACGAGCAGTACTTC
TRBV25-1	few	TRBJ1-5	-	CASTGTGQGAQHF	TGTGCCAGCACCGGGACTGGCCAAGGGGCCCAGCATTTT
TRBV27	-	TRBJ1-1	TRBD1	CASSQDREGTEAFF	TGTGCCAGCAGTCAAGACAGGGAAGGGACTGAAGCTTTCTTT
TRBV7-8	-	TRBJ2-5	TRBD1	CASSLEGQGATQYF	TGTGCCAGCAGCCTAGAAGGACAGGGTGCGACCCAGTACTTC
TRBV25-1	few	TRBJ2-2	TRBD1	CASTGTGGFSGELFF	TGTGCCAGCACTGGGACAGGGGGCTTCTCCGGGGAGCTGTTTTTT
TRBV11-2	-	TRBJ2-6	-	CASSLSSGFTSGANVLTF	TGTGCCAGCAGCTTGAGTTCAGGGTTTACCTCTGGGGCCAACGTCCTGACTTTC
TRBV29-1	few	TRBJ2-3	TRBD2	CSVEGGGRRPDTQYF	TGCAGCGTTGAAGGGGGCGGGAGGAGACCAGATACGCAGTATTTT
TRBV7-9	few	TRBJ1-2	-	CASSLPTAGDYGYTF	TGTGCCAGCAGCCTCCCGACAGCGGGGGACTATGGCTACACCTTC
TRBV5-1	-	TRBJ2-1	-	CASVEGSEQFF	TGCGCCAGCGTGGAGGGGAGTGAGCAGTTCTTC
TRBV14	few	TRBJ1-1	-	CASSQGRGSVSFMNTEAFF	TGTGCCAGCAGCCAAGGTCGGGGTTCAGTGTCGTTCATGAACACTGAAGCTTTCTTT
TRBV5-1	few	TRBJ2-1	TRBD2	CASSRLAGELYNEQFF	TGCGCCAGCAGTAGACTAGCGGGTGAGCTCTACAATGAGCAGTTCTTC
TRBV7-8	-	TRBJ2-5	TRBD1	CASSLFPKFQGVQETQYF	TGTGCCAGCAGCTTATTCCCGAAGTTCCAGGGGGTCCAAGAGACCCAGTACTTC
TRBV29-1	-	TRBJ2-7	TRBD1	CSVPGQGNYEQYF	TGCAGCGTTCCGGGACAGGGGAACTACGAGCAGTACTTC
TRBV30	few	TRBJ1-1	-	CAWSGGGEAFF	TGTGCCTGGAGTGGAGGAGGTGAAGCTTTCTTT
TRBV20-1	-	TRBJ2-7	-	CSAVSGFEQYF	TGCAGTGCCGTATCAGGGTTCGAGCAGTACTTC
TRBV7-3	-	TRBJ2-1	TRBD2	CASSLVAGGGNEQFF	TGTGCCAGCAGCTTAGTAGCGGGAGGGGGAAATGAGCAGTTCTTC
TRBV28	-	TRBJ2-7	TRBD2	CASTLSGSGPYYEQYF	TGTGCCAGCACCCTAAGCGGGAGTGGGCCTTACTACGAGCAGTACTTC
TRBV7-9	few	TRBJ2-3	-	CASSQRSGGTDTQYF	TGTGCCAGCAGCCAGAGGTCGGGGGGCACAGATACGCAGTATTTT
TRBV18	few	TRBJ2-1	-	CASSPPPGLGNEQFF	TGTGCCAGCTCACCACCGCCGGGGTTGGGAAATGAGCAGTTCTTC
TRBV15	-	TRBJ2-5	TRBD1	CATSKQGGETQYF	TGTGCCACCAGCAAACAGGGGGGAGAGACCCAGTACTTC
TRBV27	-	TRBJ2-3	TRBD2	CASRLAASGDTQYF	TGTGCCAGTAGACTAGCGGCTTCTGGGGATACGCAGTATTTT
TRBV6-5	few	TRBJ1-1	TRBD1	CASSQQGVTEAFF	TGTGCCAGCAGCCAACAGGGGGTGACTGAAGCTTTCTTT